The clone carrying this T cell receptor (beta chain) appeared once. Its antigen is not known. This entry comes from a study of Ad26.COV2.S vaccination and SARS-CoV-2 variants. Overall study results and limits: Following vaccination, spike-specific CD8+ and CD4+ T cell responses reportedly exhibited substantial breadth.

Sequencing was performed with immunoSEQ multiplex PCR; in TCRdb, only in-frame clones are kept and a portion is missing. This table holds roughly 320,000 clones, about nine tenths found once. Treatment indicated: roughly 20 received Ad26.COV2.S at low or high dose, single or two shots; several received placebo; per-sample allocation not given. Each sample was drawn 63 days after the first injection (of vaccine or placebo). Germline V CDR1 and CDR2: KGHSH, LQKENI. V lost 6 bases, J lost 1 base, and 8 bases stayed unmatched. The CDR3 consists of 18 residues. The receptor comes from a person aged 18-65 years who received the Ad26.COV2.S COVID-19 vaccine or a placebo. The chain has TRBV18 and TRBJ2-4; 14 bases are shared with TRBD2. The sequencing used peripheral blood, collected in a trial of Ad26.COV2.S vaccine versus placebo. DNA of the CDR3: TGTGCCAGCTCGACGACTAGCGGGGGGGCCATGGCCAAAAACATTCAGTACTTC. Translating it yields CASSTTSGGAMAKNIQYF. The complete variable domain, with remaining parts taken from reference TRBV18 and TRBJ2-4, reads NAGVMQNPRHLVRRRGQEARLRCSPMKGHSHVYWYRQLPEEGLKFMVYLQKENIIDESGMPKERFSAEFPKEGPSILRIQQVVRGDSAAYFCASSTTSGGAMAKNIQYFGAGTRLSVL.